The following is a T cell receptor (beta chain) sequence with its context. This clonotype has only a few counts. Its antigen is not yet known. The input lacks base qualities; no much larger clone sits a single base away. Full-length TCR variable regions were amplified by 5' RACE PCR using constant-region reverse primers, and then by semi-nested PCR using Nested Universal Primer A. Using the ReliaPrep RNA Cell Miniprep System, total RNA was extracted, and the SMARTer RACE 5'/3' Kit was then used to reverse transcribe the RNA into 5'RACE-ready cDNA. An Illumina MiSeq was used to sequence the full-length TCR alpha and beta libraries, which had been barcoded with multiplex adaptors. In the paper's pipeline: Sequencing data were pooled across the five patients for each of nine subset-tissue groups and compared by unsupervised clustering of TCR gene usage. The Morisita-Horn index was used to calculate repertoire similarity, with shared sequences weighted by how much each contributed to each repertoire. Clones were called with MiXCR by TCRdb after fastp trimmed the public reads at Q25, and only in-frame beta chains were retained. Here each entry gathers all rows of one CDR3 protein and keeps the most common genes and DNA. TCRdb, not the original authors, processed these V and J calls. This sample gives about 54,000 distinct CDR3 sequences in total; 15% to 20% of them show up just once. The ten largest make up under 2.5% of the sample.

The data originate from a study (dated by TCRdb to the mid-2010s). Concerning the study at large: The study tested whether tumor-infiltrating Tregs in breast cancer are recruited from blood Tregs or converted in situ from other CD4+ T cell subsets. Results and caveats for the whole study, not just this receptor: In terms of TCR gene usage, tumor memory CD4+ T cells clustered together with blood and lymph node memory CD4+ cells, as well as with lymph node naive CD4+ cells. Validation in the larger cohort was restricted to a single TCR beta V-J rearrangement rather than whole repertoires. Tumor-infiltrating Treg TCR alpha and beta sequences overlapped most with tumor naive CD4+ T cells, then with blood naive CD4+ T cells.

Trimming costs V 0 bases and J 0 bases, and their ends lie 7 bases apart. The CDR3 runs 16 amino acids, cysteine and phenylalanine included. Of all the DNA, just the CDR3 is kept, 48 bases in frame from base 1. CDR1 is given as SGHRS and CDR2 as YFSETQ, both from the germline V gene. Naive CD4+ T cells were purified with the Miltenyi Naive CD4+ T Cell Isolation kit, with Tregs depleted using CD25 microbeads. Tregs, naive and memory CD4+ T cells from tumor, blood and ipsilateral draining lymph nodes of roughly 5 breast cancer patients underwent full-length TCR alpha and beta sequencing. Ficoll density gradient centrifugation was used to isolate mononuclear cells from either lymph nodes or roughly 50 ml of peripheral blood. A purity exceeding 90% was confirmed by FACS for the sorted cell populations.

The chain employs TRBV5-1 and TRBJ2-6, with the D assignment possibly TRBD1 or TRBD2, given 6 matching bases for each. This receptor was obtained from a female donor with breast cancer. Sample: naive CD4+ T cells sorted from blood. The cell subset or site label, as the study defines it: naive CD4+ T cells, CD4+CD45RA+CD25-. CDR3 sequence: CASSLEGGSGANVLTF. The DNA sequence is as follows: TGCGCCAGCAGCTTGGAGGGGGGCTCTGGGGCCAACGTCCTGACTTTC.